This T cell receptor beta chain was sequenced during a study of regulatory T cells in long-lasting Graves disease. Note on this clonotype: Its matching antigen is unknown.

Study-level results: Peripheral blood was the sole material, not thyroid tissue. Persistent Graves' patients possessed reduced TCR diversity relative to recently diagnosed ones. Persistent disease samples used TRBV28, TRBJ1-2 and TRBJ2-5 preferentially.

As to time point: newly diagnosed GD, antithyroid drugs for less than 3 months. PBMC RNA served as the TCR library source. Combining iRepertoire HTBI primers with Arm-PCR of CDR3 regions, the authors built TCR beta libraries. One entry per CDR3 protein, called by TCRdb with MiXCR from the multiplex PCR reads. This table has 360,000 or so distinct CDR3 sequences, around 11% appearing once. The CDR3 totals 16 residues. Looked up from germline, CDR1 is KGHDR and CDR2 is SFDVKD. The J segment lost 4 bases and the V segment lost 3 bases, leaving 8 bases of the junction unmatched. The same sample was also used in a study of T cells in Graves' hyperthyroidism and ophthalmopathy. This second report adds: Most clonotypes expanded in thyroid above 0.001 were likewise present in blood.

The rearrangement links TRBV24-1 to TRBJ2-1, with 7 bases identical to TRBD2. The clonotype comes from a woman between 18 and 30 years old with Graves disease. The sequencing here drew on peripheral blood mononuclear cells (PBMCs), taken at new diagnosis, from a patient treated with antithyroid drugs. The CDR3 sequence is CATSDARLAVYNEQFF. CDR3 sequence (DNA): TGTGCCACCAGTGATGCAAGGCTAGCGGTTTACAATGAGCAGTTCTTC.